This T cell receptor (beta chain) was captured by sequencing in a study of T-cell reconstitution after alpha-beta-depleted transplantation in children. Preparation of the TCRbeta library involved a method that used unique molecular identifiers. Each CDR3 protein is one row after TCRdb ran MiXCR on the PCR reads. The table records some 200,000 distinct CDR3 sequences, around 9.5% of them present only once. This clonotype was observed many times. Per the germline V gene, CDR1 is MNHEY and CDR2 is SMNVEV (reference sequence). The length of the CDR3 is 18 residues. J was trimmed by 4 bases and V by 6 bases; bases with no gene match: 17.

The TCR was taken from a human donor who donated a stem cell graft to a child with acute lymphoblastic leukemia. The sequencing here drew on PBMCs from the stem cell graft donor, taken from the stem cell graft. The chain uses TRBV27 and TRBJ2-3; TRBD1 agrees at 9 bases. In DNA, the CDR3 is TGTGCCAGCAGCTATACTTCCTGGGACAGGGTCGTGGCAGATACGCAGTATTTT. This translates into CASSYTSWDRVVADTQYF.